These 8 T cell receptor beta chains share one sample of origin, sequenced in a study of post-analysis software for immune sequencing data. Tagging with unique molecular identifiers was a feature of the TCR beta cDNA libraries. TCRdb recomputed calls from the PCR reads with MiXCR, one row per CDR3 protein. The table shows hundreds of thousands of distinct CDR3 sequences, with about 53% occurring only once. The study, taken as a whole, reports: TRBV5-6, TRBV5-1 and TRBV20-1 belonged to a set of roughly 5 TRBV segments that were more frequent in patients than controls.

Which antigens these TCRs recognize remains unknown. Sequencing was done on a sample of blood. All receptors derive from a girl between 10 and 17 years old with multiple sclerosis.

The chain carries TRBV18 and TRBJ2-7; no clear D. V lost 2 bases and J lost 3, with 8 bases in between. The CDR3 runs to 13 residues. CDR1 KGHSH and CDR2 LQKENI come from the germline V gene. CDR3 residues: CASSPKTDYEQYF. In DNA form, the CDR3 reads TGTGCCAGCTCACCAAAAACGGACTACGAGCAGTACTTC.

The V and J genes are TRBV3-1 and TRBJ2-7; 7 bases map to TRBD1. The end of the DNA aligns better with TRBJ2-5, so the J call may be wrong. This CDR3 has 15 residues. From germline, CDR1 is LGHDT and CDR2 YNNKEL (reference sequence). The CDR3: CASSQVDREQETQYF. CDR3 sequence (DNA): TGTGCCAGCAGCCAAGTCGACAGGGAGCAAGAGACCCAGTACTTC.

In its sample, this clonotype was seen a few times. The V and J genes are TRBV12-3 or TRBV12-4 and TRBJ1-1; perhaps TRBD1 as D (5 bases). CDR3 length: 14 amino acids. V dropped 3 bases and J dropped 1 base, with 9 bases sitting between them. CDR3 region: CASSFRGSNTEAFF. As DNA, the CDR3 is TGTGCCAGCAGTTTCCGGGGGTCGAACACTGAAGCTTTCTTT.

This clonotype was recorded a few times. This sequence joins TRBV9 and TRBJ1-2; possibly TRBD1 for D (5 bases). The CDR3 consists of 15 residues. The V end lost 0 bases, the J end lost 4 bases, and 13 bases lay between the germline ends. CDR1 is SGDLS and CDR2 is YYNGEE in the germline V gene. CDR3 loop: CASSVGWGSPYGYTF. CDR3 in DNA: TGTGCCAGCAGCGTAGGATGGGGCAGTCCCTATGGCTACACCTTC. Complete variable domain (other parts from reference TRBV9 and TRBJ1-2): DSGVTQTPKHLITATGQRVTLRCSPRSGDLSVYWYQQSLDQGLQFLIQYYNGEERAKGNILERFSAQQFPDLHSELNLSSLELGDSALYFCASSVGWGSPYGYTFGSGTRLTVV.

The chain links TRBV10-3 to TRBJ2-2, with a weak D call TRBD2 (5 bases). Germline CDR1 and CDR2: ENHRY and SYGVKD. CDR3 length: 14 amino acids. V gave up 4 bases and J gave up 1 base, with 7 bases separating them. CDR3 region: CAISGEMNTGELFF. CDR3 bases: TGTGCCATCAGTGGGGAGATGAACACCGGGGAGCTGTTTTTT.

J is TRBJ2-7 and V is TRBV12-3 or TRBV12-4; 11 bases align to TRBD1. The CDR3 extends over 18 amino acids. V was pared by 5 bases and J by 2 bases, with 14 bases of the junction left unmatched. The CDR3 protein is CASSHHSDRGRFPYEQYF. CDR3 nucleotides: TGTGCCAGCAGTCACCACTCGGACAGGGGGCGCTTCCCCTACGAGCAGTACTTC.

This clonotype appeared a single time. V is TRBV29-1 and J is TRBJ2-1; 11 positions match TRBD1. CDR1 and CDR2 from the germline V gene are SQVTM and ANQGSEA. This CDR3 comprises 14 residues. The V gene end was trimmed by 4 bases and the J gene end by 3 bases; junction bases not matched to a gene: 2. CDR3 coding DNA: TGCAGCGTTGGGGGACAGGGGGACTACAATGAGCAGTTCTTC. This gives the protein CSVGGQGDYNEQFF.

The chain uses TRBV20-1 and TRBJ2-7; 9 bases map to TRBD2. Germline trimming cut 5 bases from V and 2 bases from J; bases unmatched to any gene: 7. CDR3 length: 14 residues. Germline CDR1 DFQATT, CDR2 SNEGSKA (reference sequence). CDR3 DNA sequence: TGCAGTGCTGGGACTAGCACAAACCCCTACGAGCAGTACTTC. It translates to CSAGTSTNPYEQYF.